This TCR beta chain was found in a study of blood T cell repertoires in COVID-19. Looking at the study overall: The analysed material was cDNA or gDNA that came from T cells, B-cell-depleted T cells, or PBMCs.

Individuals drawn from around 25 US areas were about 18 to 89 years old. Assignments of participants to cohorts depended upon their own reported clinical history. V shed 4 bases and J 5 bases; nucleotides not matched to a gene: 10. The V gene's germline CDR1 is MNHEY and CDR2 SVGAGI. The CDR3 extends over 15 amino acids. The authors' processing: Using reference gene primer amplification, nucleated cell counts were estimated. Sequencing was performed with immunoSEQ multiplex PCR; in TCRdb, only in-frame clones are kept and a portion is missing. Clone size and the V and J calls come from that table; the DNA yielded D and trimming. The sample includes a few hundred thousand clones, more than 85% of them seen just once.

The rearrangement uses TRBV6-5 and TRBJ2-5; 7 positions match TRBD1. The sequence was collected from a man aged 35 to 55 who had recovered from COVID-19. What was sequenced was PBMCs or T cells enriched from blood (not recorded which). CDR3 loop: CASSSRDSQGETQYF. Written as DNA, the CDR3 is TGTGCCAGCAGTTCCCGGGACAGCCAAGGGGAGACCCAGTACTTC.